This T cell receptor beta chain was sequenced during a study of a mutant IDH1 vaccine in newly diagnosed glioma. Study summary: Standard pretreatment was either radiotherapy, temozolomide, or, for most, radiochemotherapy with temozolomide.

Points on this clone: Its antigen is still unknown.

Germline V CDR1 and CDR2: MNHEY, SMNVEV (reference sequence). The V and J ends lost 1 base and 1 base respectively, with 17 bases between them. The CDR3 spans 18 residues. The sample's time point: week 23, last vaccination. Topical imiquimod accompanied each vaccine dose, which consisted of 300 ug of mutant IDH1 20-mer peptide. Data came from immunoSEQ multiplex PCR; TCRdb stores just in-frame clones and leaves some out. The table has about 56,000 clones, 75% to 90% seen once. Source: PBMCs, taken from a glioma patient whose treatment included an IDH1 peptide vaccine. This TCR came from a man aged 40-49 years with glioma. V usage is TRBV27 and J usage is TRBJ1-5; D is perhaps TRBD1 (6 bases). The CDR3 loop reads CASSLLGSGAGSNQPQHF. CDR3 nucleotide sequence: TGTGCCAGCAGTTTATTAGGGTCAGGGGCGGGCAGCAATCAGCCCCAGCATTTT.